The 25 T cell receptor beta chains below all came from one sample that was sequenced in a study of blood T cell repertoires in COVID-19. Method: immunoSEQ multiplex PCR; TCRdb's copy keeps in-frame clones and lacks some. The profile shows about 120,000 clones, around 89% of them singletons. Sequencing was carried out using peripheral blood. Receptors were obtained from a man between 65 and 85 years old with active or convalescent COVID-19.

The chain links TRBV18 to TRBJ1-5; perhaps TRBD1 as D (6 bases). The CDR3 is 16 residues long. Looked up from germline, CDR1 is KGHSH and CDR2 is LQKENI. Trimming cost V 4 bases and J 0 bases, with 13 bases left between them. The CDR3 sequence is CASSLYETGSNQPQHF. DNA for the CDR3: TGTGCCAGCTCACTTTACGAGACAGGTAGCAATCAGCCCCAGCATTTT. Supplemented by reference TRBV18 and TRBJ1-5, the full variable domain reads NAGVMQNPRHLVRRRGQEARLRCSPMKGHSHVYWYRQLPEEGLKFMVYLQKENIIDESGMPKERFSAEFPKEGPSILRIQQVVRGDSAAYFCASSLYETGSNQPQHFGDGTRLSIL.

J is TRBJ2-2 and V is TRBV11-2; 7 nucleotides line up with TRBD2. The germline CDR1 and CDR2 sequences are SGHAT and FQNNGV. The ends lost 3 bases at V and 0 bases at J; junction bases unmatched: 4. The CDR3 loop spans 16 amino acids. The CDR3 DNA is TGTGCCAGCAGCTTCGGAGCGGGGTCGAACACCGGGGAGCTGTTTTTT. This encodes CASSFGAGSNTGELFF.

The V and J genes are TRBV6-5 and TRBJ2-5; D may be TRBD2 (6 bases). Trimming shortened V by 4 bases and J by 5 bases, and 11 bases separated the two germline ends. The CDR3 has 13 amino acids. Germline V CDR1 and CDR2: MNHEY, SVGAGI. The CDR3 region is CASSLRRGETQYF. The CDR3 DNA reads TGTGCCAGCAGTTTACGCCGGGGGGAGACCCAGTACTTC.

The chain's CDR3 is CASSFEAGEQFF. CDR3 in DNA: TGTGCCAGCAGCTTCGAGGCGGGTGAGCAGTTCTTC. The chain recombines TRBV11-3 with TRBJ2-1, with D tentatively TRBD2 (5 bases). CDR1 is SGHNT and CDR2 is YENEEA in the germline V gene. The V end was cut by 3 bases, the J end by 9 bases, with 9 bases between. CDR3 length equals 12 residues.

This rearrangement joins TRBV2 to TRBJ1-5; D may be TRBD1 (5 bases). CDR1 and CDR2 from the germline V gene are SNHLY and FYNNEI. V was shortened by 3 bases and J by 7 bases, with 10 bases between the two germline ends. The CDR3 totals 13 residues. The CDR3 DNA reads as TGTGCCAGCAGTGATAGGGGCAGCCAGCCCCAGCATTTT. Amino acids: CASSDRGSQPQHF.

V is TRBV5-1 and J is TRBJ2-5; tentatively, D is TRBD1 (6 bases). Germline V gene data show CDR1 as SGHRS and CDR2 as YFSETQ. The CDR3 consists of 17 residues. V lost 4 bases to trimming and J lost 1 base, with 20 bases between them. The CDR3 DNA reads TGCGCCAGCAGCCTGAGATATCCCGGGACAACCCAAGAGACCCAGTACTTC. It codes for CASSLRYPGTTQETQYF.

V is TRBV6-4 and J is TRBJ1-6, with a weak D call TRBD1 (6 bases). The CDR3 is made up of 15 amino acids. Germline V gives CDR1 MRHNA, CDR2 SNTAGT. The V and J ends lost 5 bases and 7 bases respectively, with 15 bases between them. CDR3 sequence: CASSPQGMGNSPLHF. In DNA, the CDR3 is TGTGCCAGCAGTCCCCAGGGGATGGGGAATTCACCCCTCCACTTT.

J is TRBJ1-4 and V is TRBV28; D is possibly TRBD1 (6 bases). The V end was cut by 7 bases, the J end by 6 bases, with 6 bases between. This CDR3 comprises 11 residues. Germline assignment: CDR1 MDHEN and CDR2 SYDVKM. DNA for the CDR3: TGTGCCAGCACAGGGGATGAAAAACTGTTTTTT. This sequence encodes CASTGDEKLFF.

The CDR3 DNA is TGTGCCAGCAGTGAAGTCACTCAGGGGTGGGAGACCCAGTACTTC. Its translation is CASSEVTQGWETQYF. V and J are TRBV6-1 and TRBJ2-5, with a weak D call TRBD1 (6 bases). V was shortened by 1 base and J by 5 bases, with 14 bases between the two germline ends. The CDR3 covers 15 residues. Per the germline V gene, CDR1 is MNHNS and CDR2 is SASEGT.

The chain uses TRBV6-5 and TRBJ1-3; D might be TRBD1 (6 bases). This CDR3 spans 15 amino acids. Germline V gives CDR1 MNHEY, CDR2 SVGAGI. V lost 5 bases to trimming and J lost 2 bases, with 13 bases between them. This CDR3 is CASSRRTDTGNTIYF. CDR3 bases: TGTGCCAGCAGTCGCCGGACAGATACTGGAAACACCATATATTTT.

This clone was recorded a few times. J is TRBJ2-5 and V is TRBV19; 7 bases match TRBD2. The trim removed 6 bases at V and 0 bases at J, leaving 1 base unmatched. This CDR3 has 13 residues. From germline, CDR1 is LNHDA and CDR2 SQIVND (reference sequence). The DNA of the CDR3 is TGTGCCAGTAGGGGGACTAACCAAGAGACCCAGTACTTC. Translating gives CASRGTNQETQYF.

The CDR3 nucleotides are TGTGCCAGCAGTCAACATCAGGGGGAGGCTTTCTTT. This gives the protein CASSQHQGEAFF. This chain uses TRBV9 with TRBJ1-1, with 7 bases that match TRBD1. Germline V lookup: CDR1 SGDLS, CDR2 YYNGEE. The CDR3 consists of 12 residues. With V trimmed by 5 bases and J by 11 bases, 9 bases remained unmatched.

The gene calls are TRBV19 and TRBJ1-2, with 9 bases that match TRBD1. The germline gives CDR1 LNHDA, CDR2 SQIVND (reference sequence). There are 13 residues in the CDR3. J lost 4 bases, V lost 5 bases, and 2 bases had no gene match. CDR3 protein: CASSLGQGYGYTF. The CDR3 DNA reads TGTGCCAGTAGTTTGGGACAGGGCTATGGCTACACCTTC.

The chain employs TRBV14 and TRBJ2-3; 13 nucleotides agree with TRBD2. The CDR3 covers 20 residues. Germline V lookup: CDR1 SGHDN, CDR2 FVKESK. The ends lost 4 bases at V and 0 bases at J; junction bases unmatched: 13. CDR3 loop: CASSRYGLAGVSSSTDTQYF. The CDR3 DNA reads TGTGCCAGCAGCCGCTATGGACTAGCGGGAGTGTCGTCTAGCACAGATACGCAGTATTTT.

The chain employs TRBV27 and TRBJ2-5; D not resolved. The CDR3 runs 13 residues. Trimming cost V 3 bases and J 7 bases, with 12 bases left between them. From germline, CDR1 is MNHEY and CDR2 SMNVEV (reference sequence). CDR3 in DNA: TGTGCCAGCAGTTTGGCAGGTTCCGGGACCCAGTACTTC. It codes for CASSLAGSGTQYF.

This clone was observed once. This chain uses TRBV4-2 with TRBJ2-2, with 11 bases fitting TRBD2. The CDR3 contains 17 residues. After removal of 0 bases from V and 7 bases from J, the junction contained 7 bases not matched to a gene. Germline V gene data show CDR1 as LGHNA and CDR2 as YNFKEQ. CDR3 in amino acids: CASSQETTSGSGGELFF. Here the CDR3 DNA reads TGTGCCAGCAGCCAAGAAACTACTAGCGGGAGTGGCGGGGAGCTGTTTTTT.

This chain's CDR3 is CASSIGQGYNEQYF. DNA of the CDR3: TGCGCCAGCAGCATCGGACAGGGGTACAACGAGCAGTACTTC. The gene calls are TRBV5-1 and TRBJ2-7; 9 bases are a match to TRBD1. CDR1 SGHRS and CDR2 YFSETQ come from the germline V gene. The CDR3 runs to 14 residues. V was clipped by 4 bases and J by 5 bases; unmatched bases: 7.

This chain uses TRBV11-2 with TRBJ2-1; TRBD2 agrees at 11 bases. V shed 0 bases and J 5 bases; nucleotides not matched to a gene: 12. This CDR3 is built from 19 residues. Germline lookup yields CDR1 SGHAT and CDR2 FQNNGV. The CDR3, as DNA: TGTGCCAGCAGCTTAGATCCACTCGGGACTAGCGGAGGGAACAATGAGCAGTTCTTC. Residues: CASSLDPLGTSGGNNEQFF.

DNA for the CDR3: TGCGCCAGACGAGCCTCGGAGCGGGACACAGATACGCAGTATTTT. It is translated as CARRASERDTDTQYF. This chain joins TRBV23-1 and TRBJ2-3; 7 nucleotides agree with TRBD2. TRBV23-1 has ORF status, its function being uncertain. The CDR3 sequence is 15 residues long. Germline trimming cut 9 bases from V and 2 bases from J; bases unmatched to any gene: 11.

This clone was seen a handful of times. The rearrangement links TRBV5-8 to TRBJ2-7; 10 nucleotides agree with TRBD2. CDR1 is SGHTS and CDR2 is YDEGEE in the germline V gene. V was clipped by 0 bases and J by 5 bases; unmatched bases: 5. This CDR3 comprises 15 residues. CDR3 loop: CASSLGLAGPDEQYF. DNA for the CDR3: TGTGCCAGCAGCTTGGGACTAGCGGGCCCTGACGAGCAGTACTTC.

The V call is TRBV29-1, the J call TRBJ1-2; D unclear. Germline assignment: CDR1 SQVTM and CDR2 ANQGSEA. V lost 4 bases and J lost 3, with 12 bases in between. The CDR3 loop spans 13 amino acids. The CDR3 sequence is CSVVPPPDYGYTF. The CDR3 coding sequence is TGCAGCGTTGTTCCCCCTCCCGACTATGGCTACACCTTC.

The gene calls are TRBV24-1 and TRBJ2-1, with 11 bases that match TRBD2. The CDR3 loop spans 15 amino acids. Germline V gene data show CDR1 as KGHDR and CDR2 as SFDVKD. V was clipped by 3 bases and J by 6 bases; unmatched bases: 3. The CDR3 here is CATSDPTSGSNEQFF. CDR3 nucleotides: TGTGCCACCAGTGATCCAACTAGCGGGAGCAATGAGCAGTTCTTC.

The chain joins TRBV5-1 to TRBJ2-5, with a possible D match to TRBD2 (5 bases). The V end lost 4 bases, the J end lost 5 bases, and 24 bases lay between the germline ends. The CDR3 totals 17 residues. Germline V gene sequence: CDR1 SGHRS, CDR2 YFSETQ. This CDR3 reads CASSPRRNLGAGETQYF. In DNA form, the CDR3 reads TGCGCCAGCAGCCCCCGGAGAAATCTGGGAGCCGGGGAGACCCAGTACTTC.

The V call is TRBV10-3, the J call TRBJ2-3; D perhaps matches TRBD2 (5 bases). Per germline, CDR1 ENHRY and CDR2 SYGVKD. Trimming took off 7 bases at V and 4 bases at J, with 18 bases between the two ends. This CDR3 is built from 15 residues. The chain's CDR3 is CAITATGERADTQYF. DNA of the CDR3: TGTGCCATCACCGCGACTGGGGAGAGGGCAGATACGCAGTATTTT.

This rearrangement joins TRBV6-1 to TRBJ2-5, with a possible D match to TRBD1 (5 bases). V lost 2 bases and J 2 bases, leaving 9 bases between the germline ends. This CDR3 has 14 amino acids. Per germline, CDR1 MNHNS and CDR2 SASEGT. The CDR3 loop reads CASSEWGGQETQYF. Here the CDR3 DNA reads TGTGCCAGCAGTGAATGGGGCGGACAAGAGACCCAGTACTTC.